This entry features one T cell receptor (beta chain) sequence. Per germline, CDR1 MDHEN and CDR2 SYDVKM. Germline trimming cut 3 bases from V and 4 bases from J; bases unmatched to any gene: 6. The CDR3 runs 15 residues. Sorting used thawed, overnight-rested PBMC stained with anti-CD3, a viability dye and GMM-loaded CD1B tetramer. The CD1B tetramers carried C32 glucose monomycolate purified from Rhodococcus equi. TCRdb keeps only in-frame clones here, not all; method: immunoSEQ multiplex PCR. The repertoire includes 55,000 to 60,000 clones, approximately 88% of them detected once, and roughly a fifth sits in the top ten. The sample belongs to a study of T cells in tuberculosis.

V and J are TRBV28 and TRBJ1-1; 9 bases agree with TRBD1. Sequenced material: CD1b-GMM tetramer-negative cells sorted from PBMCs. The TCR originated in an adult woman with latent tuberculosis. The CDR3 nucleotides read TGTGCCAGCAGTTTTAGACAGGGGGAGGTCACTGAAGCTTTCTTT. Translating it yields CASSFRQGEVTEAFF.